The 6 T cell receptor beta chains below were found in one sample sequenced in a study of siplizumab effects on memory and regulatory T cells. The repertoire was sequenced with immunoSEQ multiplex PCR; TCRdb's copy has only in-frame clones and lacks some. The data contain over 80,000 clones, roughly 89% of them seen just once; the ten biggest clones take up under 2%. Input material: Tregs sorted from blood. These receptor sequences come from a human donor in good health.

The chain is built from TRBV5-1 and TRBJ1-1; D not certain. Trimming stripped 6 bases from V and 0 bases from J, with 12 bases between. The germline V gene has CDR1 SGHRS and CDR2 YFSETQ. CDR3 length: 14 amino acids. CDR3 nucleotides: TGCGCCAGCACCCGGTGGCCAGTGAACACTGAAGCTTTCTTT. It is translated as CASTRWPVNTEAFF.

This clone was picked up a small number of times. CDR3 bases: TGTGCCAGCAACTCTGTGGGAGATGGCTACACCTTC. Translated, it gives CASNSVGDGYTF. V usage is TRBV28 and J usage is TRBJ1-2; no clear D. V was trimmed by 7 bases and J by 6 bases, leaving 12 bases between them. CDR1 and CDR2 from the germline V gene are MDHEN and SYDVKM. The CDR3 contains 12 residues.

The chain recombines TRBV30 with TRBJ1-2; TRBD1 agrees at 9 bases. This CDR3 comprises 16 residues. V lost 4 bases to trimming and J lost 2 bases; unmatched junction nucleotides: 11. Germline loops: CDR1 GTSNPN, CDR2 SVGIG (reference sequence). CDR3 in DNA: TGTGCCTGGAATTTCCGGGACAGGGTAATCAACTATGGCTACACCTTC. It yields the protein CAWNFRDRVINYGYTF.

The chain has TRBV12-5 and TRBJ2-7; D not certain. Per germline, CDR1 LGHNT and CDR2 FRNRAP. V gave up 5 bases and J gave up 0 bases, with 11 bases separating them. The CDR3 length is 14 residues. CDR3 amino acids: CASGPGSSSYEQYF. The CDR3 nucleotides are TGTGCTAGTGGTCCGGGTTCTAGCTCCTACGAGCAGTACTTC. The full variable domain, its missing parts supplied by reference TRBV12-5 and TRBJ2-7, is DARVTQTPRHKVTEMGQEVTMRCQPILGHNTVFWYRQTMMQGLELLAYFRNRAPLDDSGMPKDRFSAEMPDATLATLKIQPSEPRDSAVYFCASGPGSSSYEQYFGPGTRLTVT.

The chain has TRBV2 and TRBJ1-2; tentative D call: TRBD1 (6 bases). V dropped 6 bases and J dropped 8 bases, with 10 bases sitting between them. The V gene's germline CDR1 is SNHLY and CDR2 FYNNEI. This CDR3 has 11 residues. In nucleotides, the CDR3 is TGTGCCAGCAGCTACAGGGAAGGCTACACCTTC. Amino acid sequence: CASSYREGYTF.

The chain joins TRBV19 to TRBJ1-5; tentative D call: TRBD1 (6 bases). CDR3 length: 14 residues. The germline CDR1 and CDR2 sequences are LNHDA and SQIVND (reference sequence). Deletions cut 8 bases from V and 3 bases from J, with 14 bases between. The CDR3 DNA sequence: TGTGCCAGTCTTTCTGGGGGCCCCAATCAGCCCCAGCATTTT. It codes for CASLSGGPNQPQHF.